This TCR beta chain was identified in a study of blood T cell repertoires in COVID-19. Turning to the study itself: Spain, Italy and the United States supplied samples that represented acute and convalescent COVID-19.

Authors' processing steps: Cell counts per sample came from amplifying reference gene primers. TCRdb's copy holds only in-frame clones and misses some; the assay was immunoSEQ multiplex PCR. That table supplies the V and J calls and clone size; D and trimming were determined from the DNA. The sample has about 250,000 clones; roughly 91% are singletons. Participants had their cohort set by participant-reported clinical history. This CDR3 contains 13 residues. V lost 5 bases to trimming and J lost 10 bases, with 12 bases between them. Germline V gene data show CDR1 as SNHLY and CDR2 as FYNNEI. This TCR came from a woman under 40 with acute COVID-19. The chain employs TRBV2 and TRBJ1-6, with D tentatively TRBD1 (5 bases). The sample taken for sequencing was PBMCs or T cells enriched from blood (not recorded which). The DNA for the CDR3 is TGTGCCAGCAGTCAGCCCCGGGGGTCACCCCTCCACTTT. It yields the protein CASSQPRGSPLHF.